This T cell receptor beta chain was found in a study of regulatory T cells in long-lasting Graves disease. This clonotype has ten or more counts. As yet, its antigen is unknown. Germline V gene lookup returns CDR1 MDHEN and CDR2 SYDVKM. Germline trimming cut 7 bases from V and 3 bases from J; bases unmatched to any gene: 6. The CDR3 sequence is 14 residues long. The authors built TCR beta libraries using iRepertoire HTBI primers and Arm-PCR of CDR3 regions. TCRdb re-derived calls from the multiplex PCR reads in MiXCR, one entry per CDR3 protein. The repertoire has hundreds of thousands of distinct CDR3 sequences, 20% of them found once; the top ten carry less than 25%. The study's findings and limits: The study found TRBV28, TRBJ1-2 and TRBJ2-5 favored in persistent disease.

The time point: persistent/refractory GD, antithyroid drugs over 5 years with positive TRAb. Extracted PBMC RNA gave rise to the TCR library. The patients were enrolled through endocrinology in Xi'an, China. The sample in question was peripheral blood mononuclear cells (PBMCs), obtained when the disease was refractory, from a patient treated with antithyroid drugs. The V gene is TRBV28, the J gene TRBJ2-7, with 10 bases lining up with TRBD1. This clonotype was obtained from a female donor with Graves disease. In DNA, the CDR3 is TGTGCCAGCAAGAAGACAGGGGGCTACTACGAGCAGTACTTC. Residues: CASKKTGGYYEQYF.